This entry lists 14 T cell receptor beta chains sequenced from one sample in a study of Graves' ophthalmopathy and Graves' hyperthyroidism. Scientists amplified the TCR beta CDR3 regions from RNA transcripts. Second-round multiplex PCR followed a first-round RT-PCR using HTBI primers. TCRdb re-analysed the multiplex PCR reads in MiXCR, keeping a single row per CDR3 protein. The table shows roughly 610,000 distinct CDR3 sequences, with 22% occurring only once. Sequenced sample: peripheral blood. The receptor set was obtained from a woman in her late teens or twenties with stable Graves' hyperthyroidism. Some clones in this sample may be carry-over from other donors' samples.

V is TRBV20-1 and J is TRBJ1-1; D gene unclear. Looked up from germline, CDR1 is DFQATT and CDR2 is SNEGSKA (reference sequence). The CDR3 has 12 amino acids. The CDR3 loop reads CRVIKVNTEAFF. The CDR3 DNA follows: TGCAGGGTGATTAAGGTAAACACTGAAGCTTTCTTT.

V gene TRBV6-1 combines with J gene TRBJ2-5, with TRBD2 as a possible D gene (6 bases). CDR1 and CDR2 from the germline V gene are MNHNS and SASEGT. The V and J ends lost 7 bases and 5 bases respectively, with 14 bases between them. The CDR3 covers 13 residues. CDR3 sequence (DNA): TGTGCCAGCACCGGGGAGGTTGAGGAGACCCAGTACTTC. Translated, it gives CASTGEVEETQYF.

This chain links TRBV6-1 with TRBJ2-6; the match to TRBD2 covers 7 bases. J gave up 4 bases and V 7 bases, and 7 bases lay outside the gene matches. Germline loops: CDR1 MNHNS, CDR2 SASEGT. There are 15 residues in the CDR3. The CDR3 spells CASTTGGYGANVLTF. In DNA form, the CDR3 reads TGTGCCAGCACTACCGGGGGGTACGGGGCCAACGTCCTGACTTTC.

This clonotype has ten or more counts. The chain couples TRBV29-1 to TRBJ1-1; 7 nucleotides align to TRBD1. V shed 3 bases, J shed 7 bases, and the junction held 8 bases outside the gene matches. Germline V CDR1 and CDR2: SQVTM, ANQGSEA. This CDR3 spans 13 amino acids. The CDR3 spells CSVEKTGKGEAFF. For the CDR3, the DNA is TGCAGCGTTGAGAAGACAGGGAAGGGTGAAGCTTTCTTT.

V is TRBV13 and J is TRBJ1-6; possible D gene TRBD1, 5 bases. This CDR3 is built from 14 residues. V was cut by 0 bases and J by 10 bases, with 10 bases left in between. CDR1 and CDR2 from the germline V gene are PRHDT and FYEKMQ (reference sequence). The CDR3 DNA is TGTGCCAGCAGCTTAGGAAGGGGCGGCTCACCCCTCCACTTT. This sequence encodes CASSLGRGGSPLHF.

This clonotype has a count of ten or more. J is TRBJ2-5 and V is TRBV12-3 or TRBV12-4; the match to TRBD1 covers 7 bases. The CDR3 extends over 14 amino acids. Trimming removed 3 bases from V and 3 bases from J; junction bases left unmatched: 4. This CDR3 is CASSFATGKETQYF. Written as DNA, the CDR3 is TGTGCCAGCAGTTTCGCGACAGGGAAAGAGACCCAGTACTTC.

This clonotype has a handful of counts. The chain recombines TRBV7-9 with TRBJ1-3; D is uncertain. Trimming shortened V by 0 bases and J by 8 bases, and 8 bases separated the two germline ends. The CDR3 has 13 residues. Germline lookup yields CDR1 SEHNR and CDR2 FQNEAQ (reference sequence). CDR3 amino acids: CASSLAGPDTIYF. DNA of the CDR3: TGTGCCAGCAGCTTAGCGGGTCCGGACACCATATATTTT. Complete variable domain (other parts from reference TRBV7-9 and TRBJ1-3): DTGVSQNPRHKITKRGQNVTFRCDPISEHNRLYWYRQTLGQGPEFLTYFQNEAQLEKSRLLSDRFSAERPKGSFSTLEIQRTEQGDSAMYLCASSLAGPDTIYFGEGSWLTVV.

As to this clonotype: At one boundary the junction diverges from the germline segment, which might be a read error. The V gene is TRBV7-2, the J gene TRBJ1-1; D is perhaps TRBD1 (5 bases). CDR1 is SGHTA and CDR2 is FQGNSA in the germline V gene. CDR3 length equals 13 residues. The DNA of the CDR3 is TGTGCCTGCAGCCCGGCGGGGGTGACTGAAGCTTTCTTT. Its translation is CACSPAGVTEAFF.

This clonotype has at least ten counts. The gene calls are TRBV2 and TRBJ2-5; D possibly matches TRBD1 or TRBD2 (6 bases each). Germline-derived CDR1 and CDR2 are SNHLY and FYNNEI. This CDR3 contains 15 residues. V lost 6 bases and J 1 base, leaving 15 bases between the germline ends. The CDR3 here is CASRGGSQLQETQYF. The CDR3 DNA is TGTGCCAGCAGGGGGGGCAGCCAGCTCCAAGAGACCCAGTACTTC.

The chain carries TRBV27 and TRBJ2-7; D gene ambiguous. The CDR3 runs to 15 residues. The V gene lost 4 bases and the J gene lost 2 bases, with 15 bases spanning the gap. CDR1 and CDR2 from the germline V gene are MNHEY and SMNVEV (reference sequence). CDR3 protein: CASSSSRPGPYEQYF. In nucleotides, the CDR3 is TGTGCCAGCAGTTCGTCGAGACCTGGACCCTACGAGCAGTACTTC.

This chain uses TRBV11-2 with TRBJ2-2, with a tentative D call TRBD1 (5 bases). In germline, CDR1 is SGHAT, CDR2 FQNNGV. Trimming stripped 5 bases from V and 0 bases from J, with 13 bases between. This CDR3 is 16 amino acids long. The CDR3 region has the DNA TGTGCCAGCAGCCCATCGACAGTAGCGAACACCGGGGAGCTGTTTTTT. Its translation is CASSPSTVANTGELFF.

This clonotype was seen repeatedly, ten times or more. Mismatch with germline at one junction end may stem from a read error. The chain recombines TRBV2 with TRBJ2-4; 10 nucleotides align to TRBD1. The CDR3 has 15 residues. CDR1 is SNHLY and CDR2 is FYNNEI in the germline V gene. The CDR3 sequence: CASSMTGGGHGIKYF. In DNA, the CDR3 is TGTGCCAGCAGTATGACAGGGGGCGGACATGGCATTAAGTACTTC.

At least ten counts were recorded for this clonotype. The chain employs TRBV29-1 and TRBJ2-7; TRBD2 might be the D (6 bases). This CDR3 is 15 amino acids long. The V end was cut by 1 base, the J end by 4 bases, with 17 bases between. Germline V gene data show CDR1 as SQVTM and CDR2 as ANQGSEA. The CDR3 nucleotides read TGCAGCGTTGAAGGGAAAACGGGAGCTGGGTACGAGCAGTACTTC. Encoded protein: CSVEGKTGAGYEQYF.

The J gene is TRBJ2-7, the V gene TRBV27; 8 bases are a match to TRBD1. The germline V gene has CDR1 MNHEY and CDR2 SMNVEV (reference sequence). Losses at the gene ends were 6 bases for V and 4 bases for J; bases not matched to a gene: 8. The CDR3 contains 14 residues. The CDR3 DNA follows: TGTGCCAGCAGCTCAGGGGGCGATGTTTACGAGCAGTACTTC. It codes for CASSSGGDVYEQYF.